These 13 T cell receptor beta chains originate from one sample sequenced in a study of blood T cell repertoires in COVID-19. Sequencing used immunoSEQ multiplex PCR; TCRdb keeps in-frame clones, though not all of them. The sample shows 90,000 to 130,000 clones, less than 85% of them seen only once. The sample taken for sequencing was peripheral blood. The receptor source for this set is an elderly woman with acute or convalescent COVID-19.

Only a few counts were recorded for this clone. This sequence joins TRBV28 and TRBJ1-1, with 8 bases that match TRBD1. The CDR3 extends over 16 amino acids. From germline, CDR1 is MDHEN and CDR2 SYDVKM. The junction had 11 bases not matched to a gene; V was cut back by 4 bases and J by 4 bases. CDR3 nucleotides: TGTGCCAGCAGTTCAGGACAGGGTGGGGCTAGCACTGAAGCTTTCTTT. This sequence encodes CASSSGQGGASTEAFF.

The V gene is TRBV6-2 or TRBV6-3, the J gene TRBJ2-3; D might be TRBD2 (6 bases). V lost 2 bases and J lost 4, with 10 bases in between. Germline V lookup: CDR1 MNHEY, CDR2 SVGEGT. The CDR3 is made up of 14 amino acids. The CDR3, as DNA: TGTGCCAGCAGTTACGTCGGGAGCCCAGATACGCAGTATTTT. Translation gives CASSYVGSPDTQYF.

The chain carries TRBV19 and TRBJ2-1; 9 bases align to TRBD1. This CDR3 contains 16 residues. Germline lookup yields CDR1 LNHDA and CDR2 SQIVND (reference sequence). The V segment lost 4 bases and the J segment 7 bases; nucleotides outside the gene matches: 11. CDR3 nucleotides: TGTGCCAGTAGTACACCGGGACAGGGCAGTGGAAATGAGCAGTTCTTC. Translating gives CASSTPGQGSGNEQFF.

This chain uses TRBV5-1 with TRBJ2-2; D gene uncertain. The V gene's germline CDR1 is SGHRS and CDR2 YFSETQ. The CDR3 covers 18 residues. V was cut by 4 bases and J by 1 base, with 20 bases left in between. The CDR3 bases are TGCGCCAGCAGCCCCCAACCCGGCGGCCTTCGGAACACCGGGGAGCTGTTTTTT. Translating it yields CASSPQPGGLRNTGELFF.

J is TRBJ2-7 and V is TRBV24-1, with 7 bases fitting TRBD1. Germline lookup yields CDR1 KGHDR and CDR2 SFDVKD. This CDR3 contains 14 residues. The junction had 6 bases not matched to a gene; V was cut back by 5 bases and J by 3 bases. The CDR3: CATSGNRGHYEQYF. As DNA, the CDR3 is TGTGCCACCAGTGGGAACAGGGGACACTACGAGCAGTACTTC.

V and J are TRBV7-9 and TRBJ2-7; 7 bases fit TRBD1. The CDR3 extends over 13 amino acids. In germline, CDR1 is SEHNR, CDR2 FQNEAQ (reference sequence). V was clipped by 5 bases and J by 5 bases; unmatched bases: 6. DNA of the CDR3: TGTGCCAGCAGCAATCAAGGGACAGACGAGCAGTACTTC. It translates to CASSNQGTDEQYF.

The chain has TRBV27 and TRBJ2-2, with D tentatively TRBD2 (5 bases). In germline, CDR1 is MNHEY, CDR2 SMNVEV (reference sequence). V lost 5 bases to trimming and J lost 1 base, with 11 bases between them. The CDR3 runs to 15 residues. The CDR3 spells CASSPLAQNTGELFF. The CDR3 DNA reads TGTGCCAGCAGTCCCCTAGCCCAGAACACCGGGGAGCTGTTTTTT.

V and J are TRBV19 and TRBJ1-2; no reliable D call. V shed 4 bases and J shed 8 bases, with 8 bases lying between them. The CDR3 is 11 residues long. The germline V gene has CDR1 LNHDA and CDR2 SQIVND (reference sequence). CDR3 sequence: CASSTVGGYTF. Written as DNA, the CDR3 is TGTGCCAGTAGTACGGTCGGGGGCTACACCTTC.

The chain has TRBV28 and TRBJ2-4, with D possibly TRBD2 on 5 matching bases. CDR3 length: 15 residues. The V gene lost 3 bases and the J gene lost 1 base, with 10 bases spanning the gap. Germline loops: CDR1 MDHEN, CDR2 SYDVKM. The CDR3 loop is CASSLPGMAKNIQYF. In nucleotides, the CDR3 is TGTGCCAGCAGTTTGCCCGGGATGGCCAAAAACATTCAGTACTTC.

The V and J genes are TRBV6-2 or TRBV6-3 and TRBJ2-7; 8 bases line up with TRBD2. Per germline, CDR1 MNHEY and CDR2 SVGEGT. J gave up 3 bases and V 4 bases, and 11 bases lay outside the gene matches. The CDR3 sequence is 16 residues long. As DNA, the CDR3 is TGTGCCAGCAGTTCCCTCACCAGCGGGAGAGGCTACGAGCAGTACTTC. It is translated as CASSSLTSGRGYEQYF.

This clone was detected once. The chain uses TRBV15 and TRBJ2-1, with a tentative D call TRBD2 (5 bases). With 4 bases removed from V and 8 bases from J, the gap between germline ends came to 9 bases. CDR1 LNHNV and CDR2 YYDKDF come from the germline V gene (reference sequence). The CDR3 extends over 12 amino acids. CDR3 coding DNA: TGTGCCACCAGCAAACTAGGCTATGAGCAGTTCTTC. It specifies CATSKLGYEQFF. The full variable domain, rest sourced from reference TRBV15 and TRBJ2-1, is DAMVIQNPRYQVTQFGKPVTLSCSQTLNHNVMYWYQQKSSQAPKLLFHYYDKDFNNEADTPDNFQSRRPNTSFCFLDIRSPGLGDTAMYLCATSKLGYEQFFGPGTRLTVL.

This clone was picked up a small number of times. The chain couples TRBV19 to TRBJ1-1; 10 nucleotides match TRBD1. CDR3 size: 14 residues. CDR1 is LNHDA, CDR2 SQIVND, per germline (reference sequence). With V trimmed by 7 bases and J by 4 bases, 6 bases remained unmatched. This CDR3 is CASTGQGIITEAFF. The CDR3 DNA follows: TGTGCCAGTACGGGACAGGGGATCATCACTGAAGCTTTCTTT.

The chain uses TRBV28 and TRBJ2-7; D possibly corresponds to TRBD1 (5 bases). This CDR3 contains 15 residues. The germline V gene has CDR1 MDHEN and CDR2 SYDVKM. V was pared by 7 bases and J by 3 bases, with 19 bases between. The CDR3 protein is CASMMTATPNYEQYF. The CDR3 DNA follows: TGTGCCAGCATGATGACAGCCACCCCCAACTACGAGCAGTACTTC.